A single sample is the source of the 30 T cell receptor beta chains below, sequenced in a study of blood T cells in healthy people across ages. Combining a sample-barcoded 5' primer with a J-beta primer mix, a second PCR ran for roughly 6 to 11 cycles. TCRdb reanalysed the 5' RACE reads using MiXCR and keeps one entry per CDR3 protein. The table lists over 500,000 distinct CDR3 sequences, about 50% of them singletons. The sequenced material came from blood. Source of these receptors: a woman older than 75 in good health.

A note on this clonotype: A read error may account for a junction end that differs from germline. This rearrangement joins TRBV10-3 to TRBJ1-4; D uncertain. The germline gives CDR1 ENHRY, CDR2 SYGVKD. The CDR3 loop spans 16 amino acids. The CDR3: CAISESWAATNGKLFF. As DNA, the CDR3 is TGTGCCATCAGCGAGTCCTGGGCCGCAACTAATGGAAAACTGTTTTTT.

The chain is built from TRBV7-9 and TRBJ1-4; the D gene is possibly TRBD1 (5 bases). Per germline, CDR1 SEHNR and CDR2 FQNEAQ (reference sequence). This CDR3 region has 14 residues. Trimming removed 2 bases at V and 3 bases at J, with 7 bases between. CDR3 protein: CASSLLGANEKLFF. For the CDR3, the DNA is TGTGCCAGCAGCTTACTGGGGGCTAATGAAAAACTGTTTTTT.

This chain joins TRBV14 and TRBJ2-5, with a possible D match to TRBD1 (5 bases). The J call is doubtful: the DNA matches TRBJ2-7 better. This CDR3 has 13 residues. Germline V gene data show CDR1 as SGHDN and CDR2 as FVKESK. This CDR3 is CASSQDPGREQYF. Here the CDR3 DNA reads TGTGCCAGCAGCCAAGATCCAGGGCGCGAGCAGTACTTC.

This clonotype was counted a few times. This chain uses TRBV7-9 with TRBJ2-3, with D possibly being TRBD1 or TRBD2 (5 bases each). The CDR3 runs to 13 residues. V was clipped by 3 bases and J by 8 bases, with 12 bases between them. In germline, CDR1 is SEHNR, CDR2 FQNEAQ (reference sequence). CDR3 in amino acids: CASSFWQRGTQYF. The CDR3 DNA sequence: TGTGCCAGCAGCTTCTGGCAGAGGGGTACGCAGTATTTT.

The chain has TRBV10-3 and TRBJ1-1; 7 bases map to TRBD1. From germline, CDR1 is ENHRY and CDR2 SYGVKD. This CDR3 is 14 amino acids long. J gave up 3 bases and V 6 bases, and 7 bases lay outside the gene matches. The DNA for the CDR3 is TGTGCCATCAGCTTGGGGCAGGGGGACACTGAAGCTTTCTTT. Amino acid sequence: CAISLGQGDTEAFF.

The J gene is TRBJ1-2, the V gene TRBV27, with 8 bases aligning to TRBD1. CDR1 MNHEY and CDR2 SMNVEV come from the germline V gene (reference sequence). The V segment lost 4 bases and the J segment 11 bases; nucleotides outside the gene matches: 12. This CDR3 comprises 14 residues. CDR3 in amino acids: CASSSLGSGGGYTF. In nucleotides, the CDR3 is TGTGCCAGCAGTTCCCTGGGATCAGGGGGCGGATACACCTTC.

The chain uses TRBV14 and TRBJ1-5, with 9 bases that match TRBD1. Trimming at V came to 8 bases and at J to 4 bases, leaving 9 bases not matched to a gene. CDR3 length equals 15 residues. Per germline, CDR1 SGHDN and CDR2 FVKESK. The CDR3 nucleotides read TGTGCCAGCTGTGGGGACAGGGTAGGAAATCAGCCCCAGCATTTT. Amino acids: CASCGDRVGNQPQHF. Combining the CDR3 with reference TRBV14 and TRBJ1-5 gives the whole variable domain EAGVTQFPSHSVIEKGQTVTLRCDPISGHDNLYWYRRVMGKEIKFLLHFVKESKQDESGMPNNRFLAERTGGTYSTLKVQPAELEDSGVYFCASCGDRVGNQPQHFGDGTRLSIL.

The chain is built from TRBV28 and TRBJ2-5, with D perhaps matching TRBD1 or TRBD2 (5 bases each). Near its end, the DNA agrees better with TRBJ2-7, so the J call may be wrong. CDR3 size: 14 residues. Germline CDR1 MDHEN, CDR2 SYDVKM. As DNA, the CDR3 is TGTGCCAGCAGTGTACGGGACCGTAACTACGAGCAGTACTTC. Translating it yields CASSVRDRNYEQYF.

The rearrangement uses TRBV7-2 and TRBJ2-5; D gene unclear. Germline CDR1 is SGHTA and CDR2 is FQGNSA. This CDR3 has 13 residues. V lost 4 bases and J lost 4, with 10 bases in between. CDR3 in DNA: TGTGCCAGCAGCTCCCCCAGGCGAGAGACCCAGTACTTC. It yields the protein CASSSPRRETQYF. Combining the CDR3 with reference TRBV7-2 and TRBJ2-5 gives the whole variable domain GAGVSQSPSNKVTEKGKDVELRCDPISGHTALYWYRQSLGQGLEFLIYFQGNSAPDKSGLPSDRFSAERTGGSVSTLTIQRTQQEDSAVYLCASSSPRRETQYFGPGTRLLVL.

In DNA form, the CDR3 reads TGTGCCAGCAGCCCCCCGGGACTAGCGTGCGAGCAGTACTTC. Encoded protein: CASSPPGLACEQYF. V is TRBV11-2 and J is TRBJ2-5, with TRBD2 matching over 10 bases. Gene TRBJ2-7 matches the end of the DNA better, so the J call may be wrong. Germline loops: CDR1 SGHAT, CDR2 FQNNGV. There are 14 residues in the CDR3.

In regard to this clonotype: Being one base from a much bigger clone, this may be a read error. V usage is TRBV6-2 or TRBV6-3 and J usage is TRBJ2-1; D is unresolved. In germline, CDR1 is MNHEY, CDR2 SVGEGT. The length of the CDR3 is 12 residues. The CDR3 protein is CARSYGASGKFF. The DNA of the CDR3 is TGTGCCCGCAGTTACGGAGCCTCCGGAAAGTTCTTC.

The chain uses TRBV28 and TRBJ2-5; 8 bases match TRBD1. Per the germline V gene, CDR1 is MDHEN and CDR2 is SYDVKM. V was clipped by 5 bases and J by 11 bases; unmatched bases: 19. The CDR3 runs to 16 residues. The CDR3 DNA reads TGTGCCAGCAGTCGACAAGACAGGGGAATCTACAATGAGCAGTACTTC. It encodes CASSRQDRGIYNEQYF. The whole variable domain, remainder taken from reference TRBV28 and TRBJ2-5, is DVKVTQSSRYLVKRTGEKVFLECVQDMDHENMFWYRQDPGLGLRLIYFSYDVKMKEKGDIPEGYSVSREKKERFSLILESASTNQTSMYLCASSRQDRGIYNEQYFGPGTRLLVL.

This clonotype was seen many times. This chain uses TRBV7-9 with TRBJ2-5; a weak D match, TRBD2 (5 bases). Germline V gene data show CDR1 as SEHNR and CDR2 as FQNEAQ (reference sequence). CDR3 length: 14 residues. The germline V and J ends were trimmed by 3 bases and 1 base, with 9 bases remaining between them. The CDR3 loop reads CASSFTSPQETQYF. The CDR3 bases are TGTGCCAGCAGCTTCACTAGTCCCCAAGAGACCCAGTACTTC.

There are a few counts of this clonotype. CDR3 in DNA: TGTGCCAGCAGCCAAGGGACAGGGAGCTCCTATAATTCACCCCTCCACTTT. It translates to CASSQGTGSSYNSPLHF. V gene TRBV3-1 combines with J gene TRBJ1-6; TRBD1 matches at 8 bases. Germline V gene data show CDR1 as LGHDT and CDR2 as YNNKEL (reference sequence). V lost 1 base to trimming and J lost 0 bases; unmatched junction nucleotides: 2. This CDR3 contains 17 residues.

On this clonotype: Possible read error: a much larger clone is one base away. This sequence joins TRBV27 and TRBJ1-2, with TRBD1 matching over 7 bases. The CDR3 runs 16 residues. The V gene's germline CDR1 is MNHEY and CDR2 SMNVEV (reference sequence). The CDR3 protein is CASSLSTSGTVYGHTF. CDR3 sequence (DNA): TGTGCCAGCAGTTTATCGACCTCGGGGACAGTCTATGGCCACACCTTC.

CDR3 sequence reads: CSVGGLQVGEQYF. The CDR3 DNA sequence: TGCAGCGTTGGGGGTCTCCAAGTGGGCGAGCAGTACTTC. The genes are TRBV29-1 and TRBJ2-7; D not resolved. Between the trimmed V and J ends, which lost 4 bases and 6 bases, there was a span of 16 bases. In germline, CDR1 is SQVTM, CDR2 ANQGSEA. This CDR3 is built from 13 residues.

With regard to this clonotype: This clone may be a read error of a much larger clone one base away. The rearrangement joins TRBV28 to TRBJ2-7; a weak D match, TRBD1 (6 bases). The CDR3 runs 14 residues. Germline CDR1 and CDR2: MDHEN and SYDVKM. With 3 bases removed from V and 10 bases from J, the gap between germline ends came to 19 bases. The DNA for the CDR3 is TGTGCCAGCAGTTTCTGGCAGGGACAAGAGGCCCAGTACTTC. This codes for CASSFWQGQEAQYF.

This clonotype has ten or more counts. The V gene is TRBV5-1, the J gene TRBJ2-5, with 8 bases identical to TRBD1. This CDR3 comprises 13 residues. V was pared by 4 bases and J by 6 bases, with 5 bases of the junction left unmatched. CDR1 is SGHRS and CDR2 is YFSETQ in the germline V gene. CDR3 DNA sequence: TGCGCCAGCAGCGGTGGACAGGGTCAGACCCAGTACTTC. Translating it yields CASSGGQGQTQYF.

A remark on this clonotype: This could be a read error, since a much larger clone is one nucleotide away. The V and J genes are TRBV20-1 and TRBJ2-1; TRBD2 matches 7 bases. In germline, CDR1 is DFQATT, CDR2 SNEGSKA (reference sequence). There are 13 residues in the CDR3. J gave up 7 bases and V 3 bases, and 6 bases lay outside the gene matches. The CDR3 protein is CSASLDGGNEQFF. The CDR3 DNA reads TGCAGTGCTAGCCTGGACGGGGGGAATGAGCAGTTCTTC.

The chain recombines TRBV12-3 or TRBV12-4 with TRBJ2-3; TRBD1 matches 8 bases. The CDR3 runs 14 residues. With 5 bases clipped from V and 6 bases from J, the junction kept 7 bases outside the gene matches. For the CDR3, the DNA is TGTGCCAGCAGTAGACAGGGGCCAGGGGATACGCAGTATTTT. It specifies CASSRQGPGDTQYF.

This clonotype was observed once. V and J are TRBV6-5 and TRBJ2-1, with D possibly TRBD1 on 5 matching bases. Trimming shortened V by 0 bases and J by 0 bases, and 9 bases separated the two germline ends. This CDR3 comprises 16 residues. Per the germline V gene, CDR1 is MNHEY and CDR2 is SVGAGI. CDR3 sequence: CASSYSKGRSYNEQFF. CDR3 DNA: TGTGCCAGCAGTTACTCAAAGGGGCGCTCCTACAATGAGCAGTTCTTC.

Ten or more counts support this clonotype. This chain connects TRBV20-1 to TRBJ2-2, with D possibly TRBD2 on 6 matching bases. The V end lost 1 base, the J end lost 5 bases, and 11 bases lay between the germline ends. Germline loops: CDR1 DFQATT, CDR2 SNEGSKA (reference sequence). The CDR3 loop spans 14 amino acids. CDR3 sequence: CSARVGSETGELFF. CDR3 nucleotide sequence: TGCAGTGCTAGAGTCGGGAGCGAGACCGGGGAGCTGTTTTTT.

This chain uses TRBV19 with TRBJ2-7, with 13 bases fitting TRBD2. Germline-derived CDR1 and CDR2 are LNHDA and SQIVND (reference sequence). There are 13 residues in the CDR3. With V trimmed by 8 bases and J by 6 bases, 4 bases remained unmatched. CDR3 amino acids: CASRGLAGLEQYF. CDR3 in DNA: TGTGCCAGTCGGGGACTAGCGGGACTCGAGCAGTACTTC.

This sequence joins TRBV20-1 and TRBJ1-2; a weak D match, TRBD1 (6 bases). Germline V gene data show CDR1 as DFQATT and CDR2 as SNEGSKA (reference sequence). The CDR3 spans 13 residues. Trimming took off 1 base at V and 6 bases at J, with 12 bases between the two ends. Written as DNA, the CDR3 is TGCAGTGCTAGAGTTATAGGGGGGCATGGCTACACCTTC. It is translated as CSARVIGGHGYTF.

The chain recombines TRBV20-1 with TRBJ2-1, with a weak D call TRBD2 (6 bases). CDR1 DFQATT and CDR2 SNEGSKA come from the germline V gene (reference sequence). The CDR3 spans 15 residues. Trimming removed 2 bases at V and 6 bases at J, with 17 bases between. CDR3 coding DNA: TGCAGTGCTAGAAACCCGGGACTTGAAACCAATGAGCAGTTCTTC. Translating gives CSARNPGLETNEQFF.

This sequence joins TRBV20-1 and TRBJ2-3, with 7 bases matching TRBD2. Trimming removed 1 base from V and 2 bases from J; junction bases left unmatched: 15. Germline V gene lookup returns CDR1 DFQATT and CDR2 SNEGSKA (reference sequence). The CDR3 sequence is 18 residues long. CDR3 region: CSARGAPAGAFITDTQYF. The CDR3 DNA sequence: TGCAGTGCTAGAGGCGCTCCTGCGGGAGCCTTTATCACAGATACGCAGTATTTT.

In DNA form, the CDR3 reads TGCAGCGTTGAAGACCGGACGGACAACTACTCCTACGAGCAGTACTTC. Translated: CSVEDRTDNYSYEQYF. The genes are TRBV29-1 and TRBJ2-7; weak D call: TRBD1 (5 bases). The CDR3 is made up of 16 amino acids. Trimming removed 0 bases at V and 0 bases at J, with 15 bases between. Germline V gene sequence: CDR1 SQVTM, CDR2 ANQGSEA.

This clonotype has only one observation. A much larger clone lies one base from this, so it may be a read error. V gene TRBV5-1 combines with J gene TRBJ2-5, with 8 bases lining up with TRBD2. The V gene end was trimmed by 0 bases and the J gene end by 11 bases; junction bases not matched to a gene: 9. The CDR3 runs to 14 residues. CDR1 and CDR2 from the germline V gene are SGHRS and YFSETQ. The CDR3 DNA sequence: TGCGCCAGCAGCTTGGAGGGACTAGACAATGAGCAGTACTTC. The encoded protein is CASSLEGLDNEQYF.

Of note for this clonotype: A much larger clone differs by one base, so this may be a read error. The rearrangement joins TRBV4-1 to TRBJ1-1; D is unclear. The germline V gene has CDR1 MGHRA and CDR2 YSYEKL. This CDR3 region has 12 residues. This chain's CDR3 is CASSSRHTGAFF. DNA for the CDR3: TGCGCCAGCAGCTCACGGCACACTGGAGCTTTCTTT.

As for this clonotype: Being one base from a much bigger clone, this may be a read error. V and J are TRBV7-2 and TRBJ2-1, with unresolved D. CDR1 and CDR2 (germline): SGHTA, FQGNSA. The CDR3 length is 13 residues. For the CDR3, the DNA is TGTGTCAGCAGCGACCAGTTATTGAGGGAGCAGTTCTTC. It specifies CVSSDQLLREQFF.